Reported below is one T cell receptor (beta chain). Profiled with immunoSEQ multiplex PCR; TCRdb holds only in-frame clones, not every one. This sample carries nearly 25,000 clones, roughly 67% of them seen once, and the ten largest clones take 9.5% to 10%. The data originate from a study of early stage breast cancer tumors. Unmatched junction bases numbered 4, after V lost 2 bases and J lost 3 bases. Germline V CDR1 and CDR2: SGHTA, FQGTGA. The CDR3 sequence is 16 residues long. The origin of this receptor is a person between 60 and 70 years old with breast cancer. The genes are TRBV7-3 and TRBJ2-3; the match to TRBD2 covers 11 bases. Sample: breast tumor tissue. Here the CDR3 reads CASSLRSGRETDTQYF. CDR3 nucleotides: TGTGCCAGCAGCTTACGTAGCGGGAGGGAGACAGATACGCAGTATTTT.